A selection of T cell receptor beta chains follows, all from one sample in a study of cytomegalovirus exposure and HLA in healthy donors. Libraries were prepared by immunoSEQ multiplex PCR; TCRdb keeps only in-frame clonotypes and omits some of them. The table lists 95,000 to 150,000 clones, under 20% of them singletons. Sequenced material: PBMCs. The receptors originated from a female donor in good health and CMV-seropositive. CDR3s include the opening cysteine and the closing phenylalanine or tryptophan. Each record gives: D gene, J gene, V gene, clone size, CDR3 protein, CDR3 DNA. The D gene is left open where the match is weak. Clone size appears in some rows only: once, few, many, or a class for an expanded clone.

-	TRBJ2-1	TRBV5-4	few	CASSPTGGASIGNEQFF	TGTGCCAGCAGCCCGACGGGTGGGGCCTCCATCGGCAATGAGCAGTTCTTC
-	TRBJ2-4	TRBV7-2	-	CASSLLTGIGIQYF	TGTGCCAGCAGCTTACTAACAGGGATTGGAATTCAGTACTTC
-	TRBJ1-4	TRBV7-2	few	CASSETGYTTNEKLFF	TGTGCCAGCAGCGAGACAGGATATACAACTAATGAAAAACTGTTTTTT
TRBD2	TRBJ2-5	TRBV7-2	-	CASSPGRGVQETQYF	TGTGCCAGCAGCCCAGGGCGGGGGGTTCAAGAGACCCAGTACTTC
TRBD2	TRBJ2-5	TRBV7-9	once	CASISSLAGVGSGTQYF	TGTGCCAGCATCTCTTCCCTAGCGGGAGTCGGAAGTGGGACCCAGTACTTC
-	TRBJ2-1	TRBV6-5	-	CASRPELLYNEQFF	TGTGCCAGCAGGCCGGAACTACTTTACAATGAGCAGTTCTTC
TRBD2	TRBJ2-1	TRBV6-1	-	CASTAGEFVNEQFF	TGTGCCAGCACGGCGGGAGAATTTGTCAATGAGCAGTTCTTC
-	TRBJ2-7	TRBV27	-	CASSLDSTYEQYF	TGTGCCAGCAGTTTAGACAGTACCTACGAGCAGTACTTC
-	TRBJ1-2	TRBV9	few	CASSLRQDLIYGYTF	TGTGCCAGCAGCTTAAGACAGGACCTCATTTATGGCTACACCTTC
TRBD2	TRBJ2-7	TRBV6-1	few	CASELAGGTYEQYF	TGTGCCAGCGAACTAGCGGGAGGGACCTACGAGCAGTACTTC
TRBD1	TRBJ1-3	TRBV6-5	-	CASVLQGATGNTIYF	TGTGCCAGCGTGTTGCAGGGGGCAACGGGAAACACCATATATTTT